One and the same sample provided the 27 T cell receptor beta chains below, sequenced in a study of shared clonotypes between healthy human individuals. The repertoire was sequenced with immunoSEQ multiplex PCR; TCRdb's copy has only in-frame clones and lacks some. This table holds millions of clones, approximately 92% found once. Material for sequencing was naive CD4+ T cells sorted from blood. Stated subset: CD45RA+ positively selected. Receptors were obtained from a man aged 18 to 35 in good health.

This chain uses TRBV10-3 with TRBJ1-6; 9 bases fit TRBD1. With V trimmed by 3 bases and J by 10 bases, 7 bases remained unmatched. In germline, CDR1 is ENHRY, CDR2 SYGVKD. CDR3 size: 15 residues. CDR3 nucleotides: TGTGCCATCAGTGAAAATGGACAGGGGAAATCACCCCTCCACTTT. Its translation: CAISENGQGKSPLHF.

The rearrangement links TRBV10-3 to TRBJ2-1, with no clear D. Trimming took off 2 bases at V and 9 bases at J, with 5 bases between the two ends. The CDR3 has 11 amino acids. Looked up from germline, CDR1 is ENHRY and CDR2 is SYGVKD. CDR3 nucleotides: TGTGCCATCAGTGAGGGATCTGAGCAGTTCTTC. Amino acid sequence: CAISEGSEQFF.

V gene TRBV4-1 combines with J gene TRBJ1-3; D is uncertain. Between the trimmed V and J ends, which lost 3 bases and 0 bases, there was a span of 15 bases. Per the germline V gene, CDR1 is MGHRA and CDR2 is YSYEKL. This CDR3 contains 17 residues. CDR3 sequence: CASSQNPQSSSGNTIYF. The DNA for the CDR3 is TGCGCCAGCAGCCAGAATCCTCAATCTAGCTCTGGAAACACCATATATTTT.

This rearrangement joins TRBV5-1 to TRBJ2-2; 7 nucleotides align to TRBD1. CDR3 length: 14 residues. Germline V gene sequence: CDR1 SGHRS, CDR2 YFSETQ. V shed 4 bases, J shed 5 bases, and the junction held 5 bases outside the gene matches. CDR3 amino acids: CASSPDRETGELFF. For the CDR3, the DNA is TGCGCCAGCAGCCCCGACAGGGAGACCGGGGAGCTGTTTTTT. The full variable domain, completed using reference TRBV5-1 and TRBJ2-2, is KAGVTQTPRYLIKTRGQQVTLSCSPISGHRSVSWYQQTPGQGLQFLFEYFSETQRNKGNFPGRFSGRQFSNSRSEMNVSTLELGDSALYLCASSPDRETGELFFGEGSRLTVL.

This clone was counted once. The V and J genes are TRBV12-5 and TRBJ1-6; D unclear. V was cut by 2 bases and J by 6 bases, with 2 bases left in between. The CDR3 sequence is 12 residues long. CDR1 is LGHNT and CDR2 is FRNRAP in the germline V gene. The DNA for the CDR3 is TGTGCTAGTGGTTTGCTTAATTCACCCCTCCACTTT. It codes for CASGLLNSPLHF.

CDR3 in amino acids: CSVGTDSNQPQHF. As DNA, the CDR3 is TGCAGCGTTGGGACAGATAGCAATCAGCCCCAGCATTTT. The chain employs TRBV29-1 and TRBJ1-5; D is perhaps TRBD1 (6 bases). The CDR3 is made up of 13 amino acids. Germline CDR1 reads SQVTM; CDR2 reads ANQGSEA. Between the trimmed V and J ends, which lost 4 bases and 0 bases, there was a span of 7 bases.

Regarding this clone: In the same sample, other DNA sequences code for this CDR3. The chain combines TRBV7-9 with TRBJ2-5, with 7 bases lining up with TRBD1. The J segment lost 1 base and the V segment lost 2 bases, leaving 1 base of the junction unmatched. Germline V gene data show CDR1 as SEHNR and CDR2 as FQNEAQ (reference sequence). The CDR3 sequence is 14 residues long. The CDR3 DNA reads TGTGCCAGCAGCTTAAGGACAGGCCAAGAGACCCAGTACTTC. Its protein product is CASSLRTGQETQYF.

This clone appeared a few times. Mismatch with germline at one junction end may stem from a read error. V is TRBV7-7 and J is TRBJ1-6, with D hard to call. The germline V gene has CDR1 SSHAT and CDR2 FNYEAQ (reference sequence). This CDR3 is built from 11 residues. The CDR3, as DNA: TGTGCTAGCAGCTTATGCGGAAACCTCCACTTT. Protein product: CASSLCGNLHF. The full variable domain, rest sourced from reference TRBV7-7 and TRBJ1-6, is GAGVSQSPRYKVTKRGQDVTLRCDPISSHATLYWYQQALGQGPEFLTYFNYEAQPDKSGLPSDRFSAERPEGSISTLTIQRTEQRDSAMYRCASSLCGNLHFGNGTRLTVT.

The CDR3 nucleotides are TGCGCCAGCAGCTTGGAGGCCGGGACAGGAGAAGCTTTCTTT. It specifies CASSLEAGTGEAFF. The chain uses TRBV5-1 and TRBJ1-1; 8 nucleotides align to TRBD1. The trim removed 0 bases at V and 8 bases at J, leaving 6 bases unmatched. From germline, CDR1 is SGHRS and CDR2 YFSETQ. CDR3 length equals 14 residues. Combining the CDR3 with reference TRBV5-1 and TRBJ1-1 gives the whole variable domain KAGVTQTPRYLIKTRGQQVTLSCSPISGHRSVSWYQQTPGQGLQFLFEYFSETQRNKGNFPGRFSGRQFSNSRSEMNVSTLELGDSALYLCASSLEAGTGEAFFGQGTRLTVV.

The CDR3 nucleotides read TGTGCCAGCAGCCCAAGAGGCGCGACAACGAATCCGAACACTGAAGCTTTCTTT. Its protein product is CASSPRGATTNPNTEAFF. The J gene is TRBJ1-1, the V gene TRBV11-1; no clear D gene. This CDR3 comprises 18 residues. Germline-derived CDR1 and CDR2 are SGHAT and FQDESV (reference sequence). Trimming left V 5 bases short and J 1 base short, with 23 bases between.

This rearrangement joins TRBV7-2 to TRBJ2-5; D remains unclear. With 7 bases removed from V and 6 bases from J, the gap between germline ends came to 24 bases. Germline CDR1 reads SGHTA; CDR2 reads FQGNSA. The CDR3 runs 16 residues. This chain's CDR3 is CASNFQSGLATKTQYF. In nucleotides, the CDR3 is TGTGCCAGCAATTTCCAGTCCGGATTAGCCACGAAGACCCAGTACTTC.

This chain uses TRBV9 with TRBJ2-2; no clear D. Germline V gene data show CDR1 as SGDLS and CDR2 as YYNGEE. The CDR3 extends over 13 amino acids. The V end was cut by 5 bases, the J end by 0 bases, with 5 bases between. The CDR3 DNA is TGTGCCAGCAGGGCTACGAACACCGGGGAGCTGTTTTTT. Translation gives CASRATNTGELFF.

The J gene is TRBJ2-5, the V gene TRBV10-3, with D possibly being TRBD2 (5 bases). V lost 2 bases to trimming and J lost 4 bases, with 8 bases between them. CDR3 length: 13 residues. Germline V gene sequence: CDR1 ENHRY, CDR2 SYGVKD. CDR3 loop: CAISEEGIETQYF. For the CDR3, the DNA is TGTGCCATCAGTGAGGAGGGAATAGAGACCCAGTACTTC.

This rearrangement joins TRBV19 to TRBJ1-2; 10 nucleotides agree with TRBD1. The CDR3 spans 16 residues. Germline lookup yields CDR1 LNHDA and CDR2 SQIVND (reference sequence). Trimming removed 9 bases from V and 7 bases from J; junction bases left unmatched: 17. The chain's CDR3 is CASAGTGASRVAGYTF. The CDR3 DNA reads TGTGCCAGCGCCGGGACAGGGGCTTCCCGGGTCGCTGGCTACACCTTC.

This clone showed up just once. This chain connects TRBV11-2 to TRBJ2-5; 10 bases align to TRBD2. Germline CDR1 reads SGHAT; CDR2 reads FQNNGV. The CDR3 contains 17 residues. V trimming: 5 bases; J trimming: 11 bases; junction bases outside the gene matches: 20. In DNA, the CDR3 is TGTGCCAGCAGCCCCCTTAGGCCGGGACTAGCGAGTGGGGAGCAGTACTTC. This translates into CASSPLRPGLASGEQYF.

As concerns this clone: The same CDR3 can be traced to other DNA sequences in this sample. J is TRBJ2-5 and V is TRBV10-3; D is ambiguous. This CDR3 has 14 amino acids. CDR1 and CDR2 from the germline V gene are ENHRY and SYGVKD. V lost 0 bases and J 2 bases, leaving 7 bases between the germline ends. The CDR3 loop is CAISESGRQETQYF. In DNA form, the CDR3 reads TGTGCCATCAGTGAGTCGGGTCGGCAAGAGACCCAGTACTTC.

This rearrangement joins TRBV7-9 to TRBJ2-3; 10 bases match TRBD2. V lost 3 bases to trimming and J lost 6 bases; unmatched junction nucleotides: 12. The length of the CDR3 is 17 residues. Germline V CDR1 and CDR2: SEHNR, FQNEAQ (reference sequence). DNA of the CDR3: TGTGCCAGCAGCTTTGGAATAGCGGGGGGACTCTCGGATACGCAGTATTTT. As protein: CASSFGIAGGLSDTQYF.

The rearrangement uses TRBV2 and TRBJ2-1; 9 bases agree with TRBD2. Germline assignment: CDR1 SNHLY and CDR2 FYNNEI. V shed 3 bases, J shed 7 bases, and the junction held 7 bases outside the gene matches. This CDR3 contains 15 residues. The CDR3 spells CASSEWASGVNEQFF. The CDR3 DNA reads TGTGCCAGCAGTGAGTGGGCTAGCGGGGTGAATGAGCAGTTCTTC. The whole variable domain, filled in from reference TRBV2 and TRBJ2-1, reads EPEVTQTPSHQVTQMGQEVILRCVPISNHLYFYWYRQILGQKVEFLVSFYNNEISEKSEIFDDQFSVERPDGSNFTLKIRSTKLEDSAMYFCASSEWASGVNEQFFGPGTRLTVL.

This chain connects TRBV7-8 to TRBJ1-3; D possibly corresponds to TRBD1 (5 bases). The V gene's germline CDR1 is SGHVS and CDR2 FQNEAQ. Trimming removed 5 bases from V and 8 bases from J, with 13 bases in between. The CDR3 has 13 residues. CDR3 region: CASSPQGRHTIYF. For the CDR3, the DNA is TGTGCCAGCAGCCCGCAGGGACGTCACACCATATATTTT.

This chain connects TRBV18 to TRBJ1-5; D unclear. This CDR3 is 13 amino acids long. The V and J ends lost 4 bases and 0 bases respectively, with 4 bases between them. The germline CDR1 and CDR2 sequences are KGHSH and LQKENI. DNA of the CDR3: TGTGCCAGCTCACAATATAGCAATCAGCCCCAGCATTTT. This sequence encodes CASSQYSNQPQHF.

The chain uses TRBV18 and TRBJ2-5, with TRBD2 matching over 11 bases. CDR1 and CDR2 (germline): KGHSH, LQKENI. The length of the CDR3 is 14 residues. J lost 7 bases, V lost 3 bases, and 4 bases had no gene match. This CDR3 is CASSPPGTSGTQYF. The CDR3 DNA follows: TGTGCCAGCTCACCCCCCGGGACTAGCGGGACCCAGTACTTC.

A remark on this clone: Other nucleotide sequences in the sample specify the same CDR3. The chain uses TRBV19 and TRBJ2-7; 11 bases map to TRBD1. Trimming cost V 3 bases and J 7 bases; bases outside gene matches: 8. Germline V gene data show CDR1 as LNHDA and CDR2 as SQIVND (reference sequence). This CDR3 spans 15 amino acids. The CDR3 DNA sequence: TGTGCCAGTAGTATTCAAGGACAGGGGGCAGGGGAGCAGTACTTC. Translated, it gives CASSIQGQGAGEQYF.

This chain links TRBV19 with TRBJ1-1; D is perhaps TRBD1 (6 bases). V was pared by 6 bases and J by 1 base, with 12 bases between. Germline CDR1 reads LNHDA; CDR2 reads SQIVND (reference sequence). The CDR3 has 14 amino acids. CDR3 in DNA: TGTGCCAGTAGGTCCCAGGGGTCGAACACTGAAGCTTTCTTT. Translated, it gives CASRSQGSNTEAFF.

This clone turned up a few times. The chain is built from TRBV7-2 and TRBJ2-1; TRBD2 agrees at 12 bases. Per the germline V gene, CDR1 is SGHTA and CDR2 is FQGNSA. This CDR3 contains 16 residues. Trimming took 4 bases from V and 9 from J; bases not matched to a gene: 10. The CDR3 coding sequence is TGTGCCAGCAGCTGGAAAGGGCTAGCGGGAGGGGGTGAGCAGTTCTTC. It specifies CASSWKGLAGGGEQFF.

The V and J genes are TRBV12-5 and TRBJ2-3; a weak D match, TRBD2 (6 bases). V lost 11 bases to trimming and J lost 2 bases, with 14 bases between them. In germline, CDR1 is LGHNT, CDR2 FRNRAP. This CDR3 is built from 13 residues. The CDR3 region has the DNA TGTGCTTTACTCAGGGACTTCACAGATACGCAGTATTTT. Translated, it gives CALLRDFTDTQYF.

The chain uses TRBV4-1 and TRBJ2-4, with 9 bases identical to TRBD2. Trimming cost V 6 bases and J 0 bases; bases outside gene matches: 9. This CDR3 contains 17 residues. Germline CDR1 and CDR2: MGHRA and YSYEKL. CDR3 region: CASRRRLADLAKNIQYF. CDR3 bases: TGCGCCAGCAGGAGGAGACTAGCGGACCTAGCCAAAAACATTCAGTACTTC.

The genes are TRBV6-1 and TRBJ2-7, with 7 bases that match TRBD2. The CDR3 has 16 amino acids. CDR1 is MNHNS and CDR2 is SASEGT in the germline V gene. V gave up 3 bases and J gave up 2 bases; unmatched junction bases: 10. The CDR3 DNA reads as TGTGCCAGCAGTGATACCCAGGCCCTAGCGGCCTACGAGCAGTACTTC. Its protein is CASSDTQALAAYEQYF.